The 20 T cell receptor beta chains below all came from one sample that was sequenced in a study of response to subunit inactivated influenza vaccine. TCRdb reprocessed the RT-PCR reads via MiXCR and lists one record per CDR3 protein. Here the sample spans about 570,000 distinct CDR3 sequences, over 9% being singletons. The data also belong to a second study, concerning T cells expressing NK-cell markers. Turning to that study: UMIs accompanied the 5'RACE template switching by which TCR beta cDNA was made.

The input for sequencing was PBMCs from blood, taken on the day of vaccination. The receptors here all came from a man in his forties or fifties who received an inactivated influenza vaccine.

V gene TRBV24-1 combines with J gene TRBJ2-1; TRBD1 is a possible D gene (6 bases). Trimming took off 7 bases at V and 1 base at J, with 13 bases between the two ends. Germline-derived CDR1 and CDR2 are KGHDR and SFDVKD. The CDR3 covers 15 residues. The DNA of the CDR3 is TGTGCCACCAGCATCAGGGGAAGATCCTACAATGAGCAGTTCTTC. As protein: CATSIRGRSYNEQFF.

This clonotype has at least ten counts. The chain has TRBV5-1 and TRBJ1-2; no reliable D call. V was clipped by 1 base and J by 3 bases, with 13 bases between them. Germline V gene sequence: CDR1 SGHRS, CDR2 YFSETQ. This CDR3 has 15 amino acids. For the CDR3, the DNA is TGCGCCAGCAGCTTGACCGGGAGAGGCGACTATGGCTACACCTTC. Residues: CASSLTGRGDYGYTF.

Only a few counts were recorded for this clonotype. V and J are TRBV18 and TRBJ2-5; the match to TRBD2 covers 10 bases. J lost 2 bases, V lost 5 bases, and 8 bases had no gene match. Germline CDR1 KGHSH, CDR2 LQKENI. The CDR3 covers 16 residues. The CDR3 DNA is TGTGCCAGCTCATCCGGGACTAGCGCATATCAAGAGACCCAGTACTTC. Translating it yields CASSSGTSAYQETQYF.

This chain links TRBV24-1 with TRBJ2-2; unclear D gene. This CDR3 comprises 13 residues. Germline values: CDR1 KGHDR, CDR2 SFDVKD. V lost 5 bases to trimming and J lost 4 bases, with 7 bases between them. CDR3 protein: CATSGYSTGELFF. The CDR3 coding sequence is TGTGCCACCAGTGGATACAGCACCGGGGAGCTGTTTTTT.

This clonotype was seen at least ten times. The CDR3 loop is CASSLLSGGTTGELFF. CDR3 in DNA: TGTGCCAGCAGTTTACTTAGCGGAGGGACTACCGGGGAGCTGTTTTTT. V is TRBV27 and J is TRBJ2-2, with D perhaps matching TRBD2 (6 bases). The CDR3 runs to 16 residues. Germline CDR1 is MNHEY and CDR2 is SMNVEV (reference sequence). V was shortened by 2 bases and J by 5 bases, with 15 bases between the two germline ends.

This clonotype was observed at least ten times. The V and J genes are TRBV4-1 and TRBJ2-2; TRBD1 or TRBD2 may be the D gene (5 bases each). Trimming left V 0 bases short and J 5 bases short, with 7 bases between. Per germline, CDR1 MGHRA and CDR2 YSYEKL. The CDR3 extends over 14 amino acids. The CDR3 is CASSQEGRTGELFF. CDR3 sequence (DNA): TGCGCCAGCAGCCAAGAGGGACGTACCGGGGAGCTGTTTTTT.

In its sample, this clonotype was seen a few times. This chain joins TRBV6-5 and TRBJ2-7; D is perhaps TRBD2 (6 bases). Trimming shortened V by 2 bases and J by 0 bases, and 17 bases separated the two germline ends. The CDR3 sequence is 17 residues long. Looked up from germline, CDR1 is MNHEY and CDR2 is SVGAGI. The CDR3 nucleotides read TGTGCCAGCAGTTACCGTCGTTTATTAGCGGACTCCTACGAGCAGTACTTC. Protein product: CASSYRRLLADSYEQYF.

Many counts were recorded for this clonotype. The rearrangement links TRBV12-3 or TRBV12-4 to TRBJ2-2, with 9 bases fitting TRBD2. V dropped 4 bases and J dropped 4; count of bases not matched to a gene: 13. CDR3 length: 18 amino acids. CDR3 sequence: CASSSPWVAGVVTGELFF. Here the CDR3 DNA reads TGTGCCAGCAGTTCCCCCTGGGTAGCGGGAGTCGTCACCGGGGAGCTGTTTTTT.

This clonotype was counted between two and nine times. V is TRBV3-1 and J is TRBJ2-3, with 13 nucleotides matching TRBD2. From germline, CDR1 is LGHDT and CDR2 YNNKEL (reference sequence). V lost 4 bases, J lost 5 bases, and 3 bases stayed unmatched. This CDR3 has 15 amino acids. This CDR3 is CASSLRTSGRDTQYF. CDR3 DNA sequence: TGTGCCAGCAGCCTACGGACTAGCGGGAGAGATACGCAGTATTTT.

V is TRBV4-2 and J is TRBJ2-5, with 10 bases identical to TRBD2. Germline V gene data show CDR1 as LGHNA and CDR2 as YNFKEQ. The CDR3 sequence is 16 residues long. The J segment lost 5 bases and the V segment lost 1 base, leaving 7 bases of the junction unmatched. CDR3 loop: CASSQVSSGSVETQYF. CDR3 sequence (DNA): TGTGCCAGCAGCCAAGTCTCTAGCGGGAGTGTGGAGACCCAGTACTTC.

In this sample, this clonotype turned up many times. V and J are TRBV10-3 and TRBJ1-6, with a possible D match to TRBD1 (5 bases). Per germline, CDR1 ENHRY and CDR2 SYGVKD. This CDR3 is 13 amino acids long. V lost 6 bases and J 6 bases, leaving 9 bases between the germline ends. The CDR3, as DNA: TGTGCCATCAGGACGGGGGGTAATTCACCCCTCCACTTT. This sequence encodes CAIRTGGNSPLHF.

The chain uses TRBV4-3 and TRBJ2-1; D might be TRBD2 (5 bases). The length of the CDR3 is 17 residues. V was shortened by 0 bases and J by 2 bases, with 14 bases between the two germline ends. The germline V gene encodes CDR1 LGHNA and CDR2 YSLEER. The CDR3 spells CASSQDPISGPYNEQFF. The DNA for the CDR3 is TGCGCCAGCAGCCAAGATCCCATCAGCGGTCCCTACAATGAGCAGTTCTTC.

This chain joins TRBV7-2 and TRBJ1-4; D gene unclear. Looked up from germline, CDR1 is SGHTA and CDR2 is FQGNSA. The CDR3 has 15 residues. Between the trimmed V and J ends, which lost 5 bases and 4 bases, there was a span of 14 bases. The CDR3 DNA is TGTGCCAGCAGCAGCGGTTCACACAGTAATGAAAAACTGTTTTTT. Translating gives CASSSGSHSNEKLFF.

In its sample, this clonotype was seen a few times. V is TRBV7-2 and J is TRBJ2-4; D might be TRBD1 (6 bases). This CDR3 is 13 amino acids long. Germline CDR1 SGHTA, CDR2 FQGNSA. V was trimmed by 5 bases and J by 8 bases, leaving 13 bases between them. CDR3 in DNA: TGTGCCAGCAGCCTAGTGGCAGGGGACATTCAGTACTTC. Its translation is CASSLVAGDIQYF.

This clonotype came up a few times. This rearrangement joins TRBV6-1 to TRBJ2-7; 7 bases fit TRBD1. The CDR3 has 16 amino acids. J gave up 2 bases and V 7 bases, and 14 bases lay outside the gene matches. The germline CDR1 and CDR2 sequences are MNHNS and SASEGT. The CDR3 nucleotides are TGTGCCAGCAAAAGAACAACGTGGGACAGCACCTACGAGCAGTACTTC. Protein: CASKRTTWDSTYEQYF.

This clonotype was seen repeatedly, ten times or more. The chain employs TRBV5-6 and TRBJ2-7; D not certain. Trimming took 1 base from V and 2 from J, leaving 10 bases between them. This CDR3 is built from 14 residues. The germline gives CDR1 SGHDT, CDR2 YYEEEE. CDR3: CASSLQGIPYEQYF. The DNA for the CDR3 is TGTGCCAGCAGCTTGCAAGGGATTCCCTACGAGCAGTACTTC. Combining the CDR3 with reference TRBV5-6 and TRBJ2-7 gives the whole variable domain DAGVTQSPTHLIKTRGQQVTLRCSPKSGHDTVSWYQQALGQGPQFIFQYYEEEERQRGNFPDRFSGHQFPNYSSELNVNALLLGDSALYLCASSLQGIPYEQYFGPGTRLTVT.

In this sample, this clonotype turned up a few times. The chain carries TRBV6-6 and TRBJ2-3; D not resolved. This CDR3 contains 11 residues. Looked up from germline, CDR1 is MNHNY and CDR2 is SVGAGI (reference sequence). V was pared by 2 bases and J by 12 bases, with 9 bases between. The CDR3 region has the DNA TGTGCCAGCAGTTACGGTGTGATCCAGTATTTT. The encoded protein is CASSYGVIQYF.

This clonotype appeared many times. The rearrangement joins TRBV15 to TRBJ2-2; maybe TRBD1 (5 bases). Germline V gene sequence: CDR1 LNHNV, CDR2 YYDKDF (reference sequence). The CDR3 is made up of 15 amino acids. Trimming took off 0 bases at V and 8 bases at J, with 13 bases between the two ends. The CDR3: CATSRDIFRAGELFF. The CDR3 DNA sequence: TGTGCCACCAGCAGAGATATTTTCAGGGCTGGGGAGCTGTTTTTT.

The chain recombines TRBV7-6 with TRBJ2-7, with D perhaps matching TRBD1 (5 bases). V was pared by 5 bases and J by 5 bases, with 10 bases between. CDR1 and CDR2 (germline): SGHVS, FNYEAQ. This CDR3 is built from 12 residues. The CDR3 nucleotides read TGTGCCAGCAGCCCACAGGAAAACGAGCAGTACTTC. The encoded protein is CASSPQENEQYF.

This clonotype was seen at least ten times. The chain couples TRBV12-3 or TRBV12-4 to TRBJ1-1; weak D call: TRBD1 (6 bases). The length of the CDR3 is 15 residues. Trimming shortened V by 7 bases and J by 2 bases, and 17 bases separated the two germline ends. This CDR3 reads CASTLGGRENTEAFF. DNA for the CDR3: TGTGCCAGCACCTTGGGGGGGCGGGAAAACACTGAAGCTTTCTTT.